This entry lists 3 T cell receptor beta chains sequenced from one sample in a study of CD8+ T cells in alopecia areata. Reverse transcribed after extraction, RNA yielded cDNA as the sequencing template. The assay was immunoSEQ multiplex PCR, and TCRdb's table has in-frame clones only and misses some. Here the sample spans around 30,000 clones, over 60% being singletons. The sequencing input was NKG2D-low CD8+ T cells sorted from blood. The receptors come from a human donor with alopecia areata.

This chain uses TRBV2 with TRBJ2-1; the D gene is possibly TRBD2 (6 bases). Per germline, CDR1 SNHLY and CDR2 FYNNEI. V lost 7 bases and J lost 8, with 15 bases in between. CDR3 length: 13 residues. CDR3: CASTLPGDDEQFF. CDR3 sequence (DNA): TGTGCCAGCACCCTCCCGGGGGATGATGAGCAGTTCTTC.

The V and J genes are TRBV4-1 and TRBJ2-1; D gene ambiguous. Germline V gene lookup returns CDR1 MGHRA and CDR2 YSYEKL. The CDR3 sequence is 12 residues long. V lost 11 bases and J lost 0, with 8 bases in between. CDR3 region: CAVQSSYNEQFF. In DNA form, the CDR3 reads TGCGCCGTCCAAAGCTCCTACAATGAGCAGTTCTTC.

By proportion, this clone is medium-sized. The chain is built from TRBV28 and TRBJ2-1; D ambiguous. The CDR3 has 13 amino acids. V lost 3 bases to trimming and J lost 0 bases, with 3 bases between them. Germline CDR1 and CDR2: MDHEN and SYDVKM. CDR3 in amino acids: CASSLSSYNEQFF. CDR3 nucleotide sequence: TGTGCCAGCAGTTTGAGCTCCTACAATGAGCAGTTCTTC.